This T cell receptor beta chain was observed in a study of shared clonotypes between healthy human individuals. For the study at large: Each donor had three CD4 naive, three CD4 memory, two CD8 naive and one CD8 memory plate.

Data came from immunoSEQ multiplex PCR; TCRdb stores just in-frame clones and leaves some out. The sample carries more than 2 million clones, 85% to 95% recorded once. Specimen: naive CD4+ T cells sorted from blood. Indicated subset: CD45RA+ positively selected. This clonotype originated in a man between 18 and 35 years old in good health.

The CDR3 loop reads CASSPGLDPSYEQYF. The DNA of the CDR3 is TGTGCCAGCAGCCCGGGACTAGACCCCTCCTACGAGCAGTACTTC. The chain combines TRBV7-2 with TRBJ2-7, with 8 bases that match TRBD2. The CDR3 is made up of 15 amino acids. V trimming: 5 bases; J trimming: 0 bases; junction bases outside the gene matches: 6. Looked up from germline, CDR1 is SGHTA and CDR2 is FQGNSA.